This T cell receptor beta chain was documented in a study of response to subunit inactivated influenza vaccine. Study-wide results and limits: That few new T cells are recruited by each seasonal influenza vaccination was the authors' suggestion.

The CDR3 covers 16 residues. The V gene's germline CDR1 is SGHRS and CDR2 YFSETQ. V was shortened by 0 bases and J by 2 bases, with 12 bases between the two germline ends. This clonotype occurred a few times. Antigen unknown. TCRdb independently ran MiXCR on the RT-PCR reads; one entry per CDR3 protein. The sample has around 850,000 distinct CDR3 sequences; 15% to 20% are singletons. Specimen: PBMCs from blood, collected about 5 days after vaccination. V gene TRBV5-1 combines with J gene TRBJ2-1; D tentatively fits TRBD1 or TRBD2 (5 bases each). The sequence was obtained from a man aged 50-60 years who received an inactivated influenza vaccine. CDR3 sequence reads: CASSLVGTNPYNEQFF. The CDR3 region has the DNA TGCGCCAGCAGCTTGGTTGGGACGAATCCCTACAATGAGCAGTTCTTC. Based on the CDR3 plus reference TRBV5-1 and TRBJ2-1, the full variable domain is KAGVTQTPRYLIKTRGQQVTLSCSPISGHRSVSWYQQTPGQGLQFLFEYFSETQRNKGNFPGRFSGRQFSNSRSEMNVSTLELGDSALYLCASSLVGTNPYNEQFFGPGTRLTVL.